These 27 T cell receptor beta chains were sequenced from one sample in a study of cytomegalovirus exposure and HLA in healthy donors. With 60 Vbeta and 13 Jbeta primers, the PCR was carried out. The protocol was immunoSEQ multiplex PCR, while the TCRdb copy is restricted to in-frame clones and leaves out a portion. This table has 150,000 to 200,000 clones, about three quarters appearing once. The source material was PBMCs. These receptors all stem from a man aged 35-49 years in good health and CMV-seropositive.

This clone showed up just a few times. In nucleotides, the CDR3 is TGTGCCAGCAGCCAAGGTTGGGGGGGGGAGACCCAGTACTTC. This codes for CASSQGWGGETQYF. J is TRBJ2-5 and V is TRBV6-5, with 7 bases identical to TRBD2. Germline V gene data show CDR1 as MNHEY and CDR2 as SVGAGI. J lost 5 bases, V lost 6 bases, and 9 bases had no gene match. CDR3 length: 14 amino acids.

This clone was observed a handful of times. The V gene is TRBV6-4, the J gene TRBJ2-2; the match to TRBD1 covers 8 bases. V gave up 7 bases and J gave up 4 bases; unmatched junction bases: 8. Looked up from germline, CDR1 is MRHNA and CDR2 is SNTAGT. This CDR3 is built from 15 residues. CDR3 sequence (DNA): TGTGCCAGCAAACAACAGGGGGGCACCACCGGGGAGCTGTTTTTT. This codes for CASKQQGGTTGELFF.

In its sample, this clone was seen a few times. The V gene is TRBV4-2, the J gene TRBJ2-7; 8 bases fit TRBD1. Germline CDR1 is LGHNA and CDR2 is YNFKEQ. V gave up 2 bases and J gave up 3 bases; unmatched junction bases: 6. There are 15 residues in the CDR3. The DNA of the CDR3 is TGTGCCAGCAGCCAAACGACAGGGGTCCTCTACGAGCAGTACTTC. Translated, it gives CASSQTTGVLYEQYF.

In its sample, this clone was seen a few times. The chain joins TRBV7-2 to TRBJ2-7; 8 bases align to TRBD2. The CDR3 is made up of 15 amino acids. Germline-derived CDR1 and CDR2 are SGHTA and FQGNSA. Losses at the gene ends were 5 bases for V and 12 bases for J; bases not matched to a gene: 18. CDR3 nucleotide sequence: TGTGCCAGCAGCCCCCTCGGACTAGCCCCTCCGGTTCTGTACTTC. Amino acid sequence: CASSPLGLAPPVLYF.

The gene calls are TRBV5-1 and TRBJ2-1; 7 nucleotides agree with TRBD2. In germline, CDR1 is SGHRS, CDR2 YFSETQ. Trimming took 4 bases from V and 9 from J; bases not matched to a gene: 10. The CDR3 covers 14 residues. The CDR3 reads CASSTEVQRGEQFF. The CDR3 coding sequence is TGCGCCAGCAGCACGGAGGTGCAGCGGGGTGAGCAGTTCTTC.

The chain uses TRBV2 and TRBJ1-4; the match to TRBD1 covers 7 bases. The CDR3 covers 14 residues. V was clipped by 6 bases and J by 5 bases; unmatched bases: 6. From germline, CDR1 is SNHLY and CDR2 FYNNEI. CDR3 nucleotides: TGTGCCAGCAGACCGGGACAGCGCAATGAAAAACTGTTTTTT. Protein product: CASRPGQRNEKLFF.

The chain combines TRBV6-5 with TRBJ1-2; TRBD1 matches at 8 bases. The CDR3 extends over 13 amino acids. CDR1 MNHEY and CDR2 SVGAGI come from the germline V gene. V was clipped by 7 bases and J by 6 bases; unmatched bases: 7. The DNA of the CDR3 is TGTGCCAGCATTGTAGGACAGGGAGATGGCTACACCTTC. This codes for CASIVGQGDGYTF.

A word on this clone: Other nucleotide sequences in the sample specify the same CDR3. The chain recombines TRBV5-4 with TRBJ2-2; TRBD2 matches at 8 bases. CDR3 length: 17 amino acids. The V and J ends lost 4 bases and 2 bases, in that order; junction bases with no gene match: 10. Germline V gene data show CDR1 as SGHNT and CDR2 as YYREEE (reference sequence). The CDR3: CASSRGGTQTNTGELFF. CDR3 nucleotide sequence: TGTGCCAGCAGCCGCGGGGGGACCCAAACAAACACCGGGGAGCTGTTTTTT.

This chain uses TRBV27 with TRBJ1-5, with 7 bases matching TRBD1. The CDR3 is 15 amino acids. V lost 3 bases and J lost 9; bases outside the gene matches: 11. Germline CDR1 is MNHEY and CDR2 is SMNVEV (reference sequence). In DNA, the CDR3 is TGTGCCAGCAGTTTGACAGGGATCCTGACGTCGCCCCAGCATTTT. This codes for CASSLTGILTSPQHF.

The chain carries TRBV5-1 and TRBJ2-3; a weak D match, TRBD1 (6 bases). The CDR3 has 17 residues. Germline V gene data show CDR1 as SGHRS and CDR2 as YFSETQ. Deletions cut 4 bases from V and 4 bases from J, with 22 bases between. This chain's CDR3 is CASSLQPQGLFPDTQYF. DNA of the CDR3: TGCGCCAGCAGCCTACAACCCCAGGGGCTATTCCCAGATACGCAGTATTTT. Based on the CDR3 plus reference TRBV5-1 and TRBJ2-3, the full variable domain is KAGVTQTPRYLIKTRGQQVTLSCSPISGHRSVSWYQQTPGQGLQFLFEYFSETQRNKGNFPGRFSGRQFSNSRSEMNVSTLELGDSALYLCASSLQPQGLFPDTQYFGPGTRLTVL.

This clone was picked up one time. The V call is TRBV28, the J call TRBJ2-7, with 9 bases identical to TRBD1. Germline assignment: CDR1 MDHEN and CDR2 SYDVKM. V was clipped by 6 bases and J by 6 bases; unmatched bases: 15. There are 16 residues in the CDR3. The CDR3 region is CASSGPGTGSPGEQYF. In nucleotides, the CDR3 is TGTGCCAGCAGCGGCCCCGGGACAGGGTCTCCTGGCGAGCAGTACTTC.

The chain links TRBV6-5 to TRBJ2-5; D possibly corresponds to TRBD1 (6 bases). V was trimmed by 6 bases and J by 1 base, leaving 9 bases between them. This CDR3 is built from 13 residues. CDR1 is MNHEY and CDR2 is SVGAGI in the germline V gene. CDR3 loop: CASRRTAQETQYF. CDR3 nucleotides: TGTGCCAGCAGACGGACAGCCCAAGAGACCCAGTACTTC.

The chain combines TRBV10-3 with TRBJ2-3, with 11 bases identical to TRBD2. After removal of 3 bases from V and 3 bases from J, the junction contained 5 bases not matched to a gene. Germline CDR1 and CDR2: ENHRY and SYGVKD. This CDR3 is built from 16 residues. This chain's CDR3 is CAISEGASGRTDTQYF. CDR3 in DNA: TGTGCCATCAGTGAAGGTGCTAGCGGGAGGACAGATACGCAGTATTTT.

This chain connects TRBV6-1 to TRBJ2-7; D is uncertain. The germline V gene encodes CDR1 MNHNS and CDR2 SASEGT. CDR3 size: 13 residues. Trimming stripped 4 bases from V and 0 bases from J, with 7 bases between. The CDR3 sequence is CASSVESSYEQYF. CDR3 in DNA: TGTGCCAGCAGTGTGGAGAGCTCCTACGAGCAGTACTTC.

This clone was seen a single time. The J gene is TRBJ2-1, the V gene TRBV2, with D hard to call. The V and J ends lost 8 bases and 6 bases respectively, with 14 bases between them. Germline loops: CDR1 SNHLY, CDR2 FYNNEI. The CDR3 runs 13 residues. DNA of the CDR3: TGTGCCAGCTGTAGCAGCCACCTCAATGAGCAGTTCTTC. Protein product: CASCSSHLNEQFF.

The sample holds a few counts of this clone. The chain recombines TRBV19 with TRBJ1-1; 9 bases line up with TRBD1. With 9 bases clipped from V and 0 bases from J, the junction kept 11 bases outside the gene matches. This CDR3 is 16 amino acids long. Germline CDR1 and CDR2: LNHDA and SQIVND (reference sequence). Here the CDR3 reads CASKTTGQGMNTEAFF. For the CDR3, the DNA is TGTGCCAGCAAAACGACGGGACAGGGTATGAACACTGAAGCTTTCTTT.

The chain combines TRBV6-5 with TRBJ1-1; maybe TRBD1 (6 bases). The V and J ends lost 4 bases and 4 bases respectively, with 13 bases between them. The V gene's germline CDR1 is MNHEY and CDR2 SVGAGI. The CDR3 runs 14 residues. The CDR3 region has the DNA TGTGCCAGCAGTTTTAACAGGGAGGGCACTGAAGCTTTCTTT. Its translation: CASSFNREGTEAFF.

This clone was counted once. The rearrangement uses TRBV29-1 and TRBJ2-1; tentative D call: TRBD1 (6 bases). This CDR3 is 13 amino acids long. V was trimmed by 0 bases and J by 15 bases, leaving 18 bases between them. Germline assignment: CDR1 SQVTM and CDR2 ANQGSEA. CDR3 protein: CSVEDLRQALRFF. In nucleotides, the CDR3 is TGCAGCGTTGAAGATCTACGACAGGCTCTGAGGTTCTTC.

The chain uses TRBV5-4 and TRBJ1-1, with D possibly being TRBD1 (6 bases). Germline-derived CDR1 and CDR2 are SGHNT and YYREEE (reference sequence). Trimming pared 0 bases from V and 1 base from J, leaving 13 bases between. This CDR3 spans 16 amino acids. In DNA form, the CDR3 reads TGTGCCAGCAGCTTGGGGCTCCGGGACAAGAACACTGAAGCTTTCTTT. Its protein is CASSLGLRDKNTEAFF.

The rearrangement joins TRBV5-1 to TRBJ2-2; 10 bases line up with TRBD1. This CDR3 is 16 amino acids long. The germline CDR1 and CDR2 sequences are SGHRS and YFSETQ. J was trimmed by 3 bases and V by 3 bases; bases with no gene match: 5. Written as DNA, the CDR3 is TGCGCCAGCAGCTGGACAGGGGGTACAGACACCGGGGAGCTGTTTTTT. Encoded protein: CASSWTGGTDTGELFF. Full variable domain (rest looked up from reference TRBV5-1 and TRBJ2-2): KAGVTQTPRYLIKTRGQQVTLSCSPISGHRSVSWYQQTPGQGLQFLFEYFSETQRNKGNFPGRFSGRQFSNSRSEMNVSTLELGDSALYLCASSWTGGTDTGELFFGEGSRLTVL.

CDR3 bases: TGTGCCAGCAGACCTTTCAGGGACAGGGTGGGCGAGCAGTACTTC. Translated, it gives CASRPFRDRVGEQYF. The chain has TRBV27 and TRBJ2-7, with TRBD1 matching over 9 bases. The germline CDR1 and CDR2 sequences are MNHEY and SMNVEV (reference sequence). Germline trimming cut 6 bases from V and 6 bases from J; bases unmatched to any gene: 12. The CDR3 runs to 15 residues.

The chain couples TRBV28 to TRBJ2-7, with a weak D call TRBD2 (5 bases). The V end lost 5 bases, the J end lost 4 bases, and 21 bases lay between the germline ends. The V gene's germline CDR1 is MDHEN and CDR2 SYDVKM. The CDR3 runs to 16 residues. The CDR3: CASSPLSSAARYEQYF. In DNA form, the CDR3 reads TGTGCCAGCAGTCCCTTATCGTCAGCGGCCCGGTACGAGCAGTACTTC.

The CDR3 nucleotides are TGTGCCAGCAAACAGGGGACCTCTGGAAACACCATATATTTT. It encodes CASKQGTSGNTIYF. The chain recombines TRBV19 with TRBJ1-3; 7 nucleotides agree with TRBD1. Looked up from germline, CDR1 is LNHDA and CDR2 is SQIVND (reference sequence). The CDR3 contains 14 residues. Trimming took 9 bases from V and 0 from J; bases not matched to a gene: 5.

The chain joins TRBV7-2 to TRBJ2-1, with D maybe TRBD2 (5 bases). Deletions cut 1 base from V and 9 bases from J, with 10 bases between. Germline V gene data show CDR1 as SGHTA and CDR2 as FQGNSA. The CDR3 spans 13 residues. In DNA form, the CDR3 reads TGTGCCAGCAGCTTAGTCTTTGGGAGTGAGCAGTTCTTC. Its translation is CASSLVFGSEQFF.

The genes are TRBV11-3 and TRBJ2-6; the match to TRBD1 covers 8 bases. The CDR3 runs to 17 residues. Germline V gene sequence: CDR1 SGHNT, CDR2 YENEEA. V trimming: 4 bases; J trimming: 0 bases; junction bases outside the gene matches: 5. CDR3 region: CASSWDRLSSGANVLTF. In DNA, the CDR3 is TGTGCCAGCAGCTGGGACAGGCTCAGCTCTGGGGCCAACGTCCTGACTTTC.

The V gene is TRBV6-1, the J gene TRBJ1-1, with 8 bases identical to TRBD1. CDR1 is MNHNS, CDR2 SASEGT, per germline. CDR3 length equals 17 residues. The V segment lost 4 bases and the J segment 3 bases; nucleotides outside the gene matches: 13. The CDR3 is CASSARQGRRGHTEAFF. CDR3 DNA: TGTGCCAGCAGTGCCCGACAGGGGAGAAGGGGTCACACTGAAGCTTTCTTT.

V usage is TRBV5-4 and J usage is TRBJ2-2; 10 bases line up with TRBD2. The CDR3 loop spans 17 amino acids. Per the germline V gene, CDR1 is SGHNT and CDR2 is YYREEE (reference sequence). V dropped 1 base and J dropped 0; count of bases not matched to a gene: 3. CDR3 protein: CASSLTSGAPNTGELFF. Written as DNA, the CDR3 is TGTGCCAGCAGCTTGACTAGCGGGGCACCGAACACCGGGGAGCTGTTTTTT.